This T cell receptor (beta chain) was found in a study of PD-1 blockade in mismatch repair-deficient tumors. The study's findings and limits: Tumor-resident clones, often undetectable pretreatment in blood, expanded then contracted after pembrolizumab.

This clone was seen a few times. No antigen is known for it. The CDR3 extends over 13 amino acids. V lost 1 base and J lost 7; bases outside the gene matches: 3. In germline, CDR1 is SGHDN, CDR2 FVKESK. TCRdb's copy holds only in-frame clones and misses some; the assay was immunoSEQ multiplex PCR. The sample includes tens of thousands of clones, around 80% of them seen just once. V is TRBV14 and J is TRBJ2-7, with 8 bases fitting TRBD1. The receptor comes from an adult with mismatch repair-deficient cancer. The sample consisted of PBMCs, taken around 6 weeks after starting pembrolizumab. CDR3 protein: CASSQVGQAEQYF. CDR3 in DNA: TGTGCCAGCAGCCAAGTGGGACAGGCAGAGCAGTACTTC. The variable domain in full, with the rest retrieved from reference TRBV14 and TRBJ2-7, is EAGVTQFPSHSVIEKGQTVTLRCDPISGHDNLYWYRRVMGKEIKFLLHFVKESKQDESGMPNNRFLAERTGGTYSTLKVQPAELEDSGVYFCASSQVGQAEQYFGPGTRLTVT.